This TCR beta chain derives from a study of long-term antiretroviral therapy in people with HIV. Broader study findings: Gathering of blood took place between about 2004 and 2018, possibly under older ART regimens. It was not possible to obtain data on ART adherence, viral resistance or therapy changes.

Version v3.0 of the immunoSEQ assay was performed at survey level. Method: immunoSEQ multiplex PCR; TCRdb's copy keeps in-frame clones and lacks some. Of several thousand clones detected, approximately 79% appear once; the ten largest clones hold 23%. This clone is judged medium-sized (0.01 to 0.1%). Antigen: not known. The CDR3 is 14 residues long. Trimming cost V 4 bases and J 0 bases, with 9 bases left between them. Germline-derived CDR1 and CDR2 are MNHEY and SVGAGI. The V call is TRBV6-5, the J call TRBJ1-1; D not resolved. The TCR was taken from a middle-aged man with HIV. The sample was unsorted PBMCs, taken 1.1 years after starting antiretroviral therapy. In nucleotides, the CDR3 is TGTGCCAGCAGTTCGGAAGTCCTGAACACTGAAGCTTTCTTT. As protein: CASSSEVLNTEAFF.